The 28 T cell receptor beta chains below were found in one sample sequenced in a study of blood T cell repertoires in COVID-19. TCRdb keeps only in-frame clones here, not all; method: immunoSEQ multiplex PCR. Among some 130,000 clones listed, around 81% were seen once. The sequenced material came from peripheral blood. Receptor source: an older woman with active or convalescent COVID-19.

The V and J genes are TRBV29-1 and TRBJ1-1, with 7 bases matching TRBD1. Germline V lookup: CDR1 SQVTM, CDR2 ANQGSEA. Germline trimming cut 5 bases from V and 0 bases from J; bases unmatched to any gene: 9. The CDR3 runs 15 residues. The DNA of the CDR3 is TGCAGCGTTATACAGGGGTTATCCATGAACACTGAAGCTTTCTTT. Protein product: CSVIQGLSMNTEAFF.

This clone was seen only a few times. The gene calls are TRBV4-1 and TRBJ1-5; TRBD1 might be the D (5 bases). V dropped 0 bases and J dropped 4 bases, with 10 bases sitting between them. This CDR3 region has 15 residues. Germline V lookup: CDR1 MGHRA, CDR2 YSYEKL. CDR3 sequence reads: CASSQEPGGNQPQHF. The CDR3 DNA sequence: TGCGCCAGCAGCCAAGAGCCGGGGGGGAATCAGCCCCAGCATTTT.

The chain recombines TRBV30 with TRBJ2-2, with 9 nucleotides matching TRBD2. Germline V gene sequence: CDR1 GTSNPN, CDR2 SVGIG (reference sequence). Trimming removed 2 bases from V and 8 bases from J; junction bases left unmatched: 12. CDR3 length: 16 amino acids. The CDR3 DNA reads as TGTGCCTGGAGTCAGCTCCTAGCGGGGCTAGGGGGGGAGCTGTTTTTT. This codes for CAWSQLLAGLGGELFF.

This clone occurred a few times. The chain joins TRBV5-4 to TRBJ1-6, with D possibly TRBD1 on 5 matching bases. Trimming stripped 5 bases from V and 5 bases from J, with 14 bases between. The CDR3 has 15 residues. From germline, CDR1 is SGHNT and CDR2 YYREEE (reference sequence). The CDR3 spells CASRLLDSNNSPLHF. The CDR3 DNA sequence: TGTGCCAGCAGGCTTCTTGACAGTAATAATTCACCCCTCCACTTT. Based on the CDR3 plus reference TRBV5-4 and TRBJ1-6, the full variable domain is ETGVTQSPTHLIKTRGQQVTLRCSSQSGHNTVSWYQQALGQGPQFIFQYYREEENGRGNFPPRFSGLQFPNYSSELNVNALELDDSALYLCASRLLDSNNSPLHFGNGTRLTVT.

CDR3 DNA sequence: TGCAGTGCTAGTGGGACGGGGGTCACAGATACGCAGTATTTT. Its protein product is CSASGTGVTDTQYF. The chain recombines TRBV20-1 with TRBJ2-3, with a weak D call TRBD2 (6 bases). This CDR3 is 14 amino acids long. Trimming took 3 bases from V and 2 from J, leaving 12 bases between them. In germline, CDR1 is DFQATT, CDR2 SNEGSKA (reference sequence).

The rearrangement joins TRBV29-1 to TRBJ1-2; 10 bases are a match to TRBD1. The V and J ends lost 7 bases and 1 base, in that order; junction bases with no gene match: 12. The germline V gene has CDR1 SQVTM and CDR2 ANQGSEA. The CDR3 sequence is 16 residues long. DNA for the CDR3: TGCAGCGGCGTCAATCCCGGGACAGGGGATAACTATGGCTACACCTTC. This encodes CSGVNPGTGDNYGYTF.

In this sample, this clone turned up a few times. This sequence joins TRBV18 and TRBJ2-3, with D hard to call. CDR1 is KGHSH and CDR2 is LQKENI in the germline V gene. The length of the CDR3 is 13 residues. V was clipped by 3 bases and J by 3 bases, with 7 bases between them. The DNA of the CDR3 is TGTGCCAGCTCACCTTCTTTAACAGATACGCAGTATTTT. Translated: CASSPSLTDTQYF.

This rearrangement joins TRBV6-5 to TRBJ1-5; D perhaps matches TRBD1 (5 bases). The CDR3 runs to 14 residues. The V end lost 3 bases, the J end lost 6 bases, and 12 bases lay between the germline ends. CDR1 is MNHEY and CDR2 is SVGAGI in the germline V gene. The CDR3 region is CASSYSAGSQPQHF. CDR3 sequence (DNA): TGTGCCAGCAGTTATTCGGCAGGGTCTCAGCCCCAGCATTTT.

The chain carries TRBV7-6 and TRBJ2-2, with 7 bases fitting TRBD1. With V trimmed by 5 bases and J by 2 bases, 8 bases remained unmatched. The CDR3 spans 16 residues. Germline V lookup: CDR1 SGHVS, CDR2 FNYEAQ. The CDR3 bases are TGTGCCAGCAGCAAAAGGGGGCAGGACAACACCGGGGAGCTGTTTTTT. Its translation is CASSKRGQDNTGELFF.

The CDR3 DNA follows: TGTGCCAGCAGCGACCTGGGACTAGGGGCGCAAGAGACCCAGTACTTC. It yields the protein CASSDLGLGAQETQYF. The chain joins TRBV7-8 to TRBJ2-5, with TRBD2 matching over 8 bases. Germline V gene data show CDR1 as SGHVS and CDR2 as FQNEAQ. This CDR3 has 16 residues. V lost 5 bases, J lost 2 bases, and 10 bases stayed unmatched.

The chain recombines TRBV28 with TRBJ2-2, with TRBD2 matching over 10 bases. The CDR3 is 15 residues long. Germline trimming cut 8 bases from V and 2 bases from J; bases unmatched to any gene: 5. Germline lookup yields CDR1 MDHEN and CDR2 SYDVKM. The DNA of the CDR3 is TGTGCCAGCGGGCTAGCGGGGGAAAACACCGGGGAGCTGTTTTTT. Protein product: CASGLAGENTGELFF.

Here the CDR3 reads CASSPGDIGYTF. The CDR3 DNA reads as TGTGCCAGCAGTCCCGGGGACATTGGCTACACCTTC. The chain employs TRBV6-6 and TRBJ1-2, with D possibly being TRBD1 (6 bases). The CDR3 sequence is 12 residues long. Deletions cut 5 bases from V and 7 bases from J, with 11 bases between. Germline CDR1 is MNHNY and CDR2 is SVGAGI (reference sequence).

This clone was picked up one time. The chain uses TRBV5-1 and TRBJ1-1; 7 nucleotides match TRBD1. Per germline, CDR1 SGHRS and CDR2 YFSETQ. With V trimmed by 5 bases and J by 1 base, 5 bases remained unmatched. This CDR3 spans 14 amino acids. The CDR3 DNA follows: TGCGCCAGCAGTGAGACAGGGCAGAACACTGAAGCTTTCTTT. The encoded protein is CASSETGQNTEAFF.

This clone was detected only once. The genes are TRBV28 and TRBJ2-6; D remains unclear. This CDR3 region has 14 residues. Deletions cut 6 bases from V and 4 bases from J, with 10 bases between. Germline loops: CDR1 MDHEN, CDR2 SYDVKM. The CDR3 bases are TGTGCCAGCAGGGGCCGTGGGGGGGCCAACGTCCTGACTTTC. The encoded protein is CASRGRGGANVLTF.

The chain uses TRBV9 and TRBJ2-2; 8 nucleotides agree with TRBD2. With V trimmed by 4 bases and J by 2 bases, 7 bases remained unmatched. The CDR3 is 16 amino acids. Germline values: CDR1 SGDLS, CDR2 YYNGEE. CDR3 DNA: TGTGCCAGCAGCTTACGGGGACTAGTTAACACCGGGGAGCTGTTTTTT. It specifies CASSLRGLVNTGELFF.

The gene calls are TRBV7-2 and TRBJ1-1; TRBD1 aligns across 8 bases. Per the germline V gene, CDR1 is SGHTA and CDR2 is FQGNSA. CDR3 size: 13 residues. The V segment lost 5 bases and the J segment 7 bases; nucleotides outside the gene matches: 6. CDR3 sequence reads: CASSTRQGREAFF. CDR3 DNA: TGTGCCAGCAGCACTCGACAGGGGCGTGAAGCTTTCTTT. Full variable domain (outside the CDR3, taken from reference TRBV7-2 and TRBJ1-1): GAGVSQSPSNKVTEKGKDVELRCDPISGHTALYWYRQSLGQGLEFLIYFQGNSAPDKSGLPSDRFSAERTGGSVSTLTIQRTQQEDSAVYLCASSTRQGREAFFGQGTRLTVV.

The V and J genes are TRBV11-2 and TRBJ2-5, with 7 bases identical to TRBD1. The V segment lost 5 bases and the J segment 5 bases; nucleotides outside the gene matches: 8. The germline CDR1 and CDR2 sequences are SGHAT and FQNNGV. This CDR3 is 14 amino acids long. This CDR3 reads CASSPTGVGETQYF. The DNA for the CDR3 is TGTGCCAGCAGCCCCACAGGGGTCGGGGAGACCCAGTACTTC.

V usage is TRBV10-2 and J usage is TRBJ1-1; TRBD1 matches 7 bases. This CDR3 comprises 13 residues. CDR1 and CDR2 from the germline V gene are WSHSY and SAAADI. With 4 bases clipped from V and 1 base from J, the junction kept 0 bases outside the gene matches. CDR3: CASSGQGNTEAFF. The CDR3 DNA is TGCGCCAGCAGTGGACAGGGGAACACTGAAGCTTTCTTT.

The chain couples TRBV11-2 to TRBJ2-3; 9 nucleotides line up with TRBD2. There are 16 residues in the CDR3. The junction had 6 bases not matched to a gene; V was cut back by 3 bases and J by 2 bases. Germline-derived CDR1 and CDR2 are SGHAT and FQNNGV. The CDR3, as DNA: TGTGCCAGCAGCTTTTCTAGCGGGGATTTCACAGATACGCAGTATTTT. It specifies CASSFSSGDFTDTQYF.

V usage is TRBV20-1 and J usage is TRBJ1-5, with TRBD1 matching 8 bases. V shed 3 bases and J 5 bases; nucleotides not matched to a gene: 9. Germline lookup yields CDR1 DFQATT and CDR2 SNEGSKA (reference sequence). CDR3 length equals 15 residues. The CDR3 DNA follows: TGCAGTGCTAGTGAGGTCGGGACAGGCTATCAGCCCCAGCATTTT. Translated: CSASEVGTGYQPQHF.

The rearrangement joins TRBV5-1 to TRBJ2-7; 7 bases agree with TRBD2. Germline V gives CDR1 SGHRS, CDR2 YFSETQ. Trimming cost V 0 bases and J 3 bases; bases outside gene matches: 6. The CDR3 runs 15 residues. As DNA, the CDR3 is TGCGCCAGCAGCTTGGCCGGGGGGAGTGGCTACGAGCAGTACTTC. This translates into CASSLAGGSGYEQYF.

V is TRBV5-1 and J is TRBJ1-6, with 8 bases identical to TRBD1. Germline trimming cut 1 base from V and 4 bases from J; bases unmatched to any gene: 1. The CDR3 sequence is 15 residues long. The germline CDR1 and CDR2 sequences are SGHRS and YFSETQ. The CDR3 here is CASSLRDRYNSPLHF. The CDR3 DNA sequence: TGCGCCAGCAGCTTGCGGGACAGGTATAATTCACCCCTCCACTTT.

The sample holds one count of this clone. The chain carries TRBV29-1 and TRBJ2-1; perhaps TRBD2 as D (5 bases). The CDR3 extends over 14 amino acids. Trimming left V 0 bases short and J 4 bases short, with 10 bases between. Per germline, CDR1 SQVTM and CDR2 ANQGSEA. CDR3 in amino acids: CSVEDLGLYNEQFF. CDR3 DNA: TGCAGCGTTGAAGATCTTGGACTGTACAATGAGCAGTTCTTC.

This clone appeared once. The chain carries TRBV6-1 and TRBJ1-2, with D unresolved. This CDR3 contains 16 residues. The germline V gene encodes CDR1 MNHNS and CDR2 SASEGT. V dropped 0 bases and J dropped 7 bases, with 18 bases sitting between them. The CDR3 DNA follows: TGTGCCAGCAGTGAAGCGAAAGAGCTCCCGTCTAGTGGCTACACCTTC. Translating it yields CASSEAKELPSSGYTF.

The CDR3 reads CASSQGRGRRTSNQPQHF. CDR3 DNA sequence: TGTGCCAGCAGTCAAGGGAGGGGGCGAAGGACTAGCAATCAGCCCCAGCATTTT. The chain employs TRBV2 and TRBJ1-5, with TRBD1 identical over 7 bases. Per germline, CDR1 SNHLY and CDR2 FYNNEI. V trimming: 5 bases; J trimming: 0 bases; junction bases outside the gene matches: 13. The CDR3 loop spans 18 amino acids. Full variable domain (missing parts from reference TRBV2 and TRBJ1-5): EPEVTQTPSHQVTQMGQEVILRCVPISNHLYFYWYRQILGQKVEFLVSFYNNEISEKSEIFDDQFSVERPDGSNFTLKIRSTKLEDSAMYFCASSQGRGRRTSNQPQHFGDGTRLSIL.

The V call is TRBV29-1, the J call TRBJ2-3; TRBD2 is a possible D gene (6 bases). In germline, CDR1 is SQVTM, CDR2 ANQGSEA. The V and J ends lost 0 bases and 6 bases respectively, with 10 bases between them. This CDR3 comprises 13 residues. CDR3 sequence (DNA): TGCAGCGTTGAAGAGACGGGAGCGGATACGCAGTATTTT. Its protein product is CSVEETGADTQYF.

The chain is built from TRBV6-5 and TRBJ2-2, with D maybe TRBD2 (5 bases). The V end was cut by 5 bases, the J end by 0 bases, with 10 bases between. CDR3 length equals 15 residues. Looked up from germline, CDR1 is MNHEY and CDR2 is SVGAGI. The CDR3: CASSQTLANTGELFF. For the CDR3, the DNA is TGTGCCAGCAGTCAGACACTAGCGAACACCGGGGAGCTGTTTTTT.

CDR3 in DNA: TGTGCCAGCAGCTTATACGGCCACGCGGGCACTGAAGCTTTCTTT. This gives the protein CASSLYGHAGTEAFF. The chain links TRBV7-3 to TRBJ1-1; no clear D. CDR1 is SGHTA, CDR2 FQGTGA, per germline. V gave up 2 bases and J gave up 4 bases, with 14 bases separating them. The CDR3 sequence is 15 residues long.